These T cell receptor beta chains were read from a single sample in a study of blood T cell repertoires in COVID-19. Data came from immunoSEQ multiplex PCR; TCRdb stores just in-frame clones and leaves some out. In the table there are about 90,000 clones, 65% to 90% of which are singletons. Sequenced sample: peripheral blood. These receptors all stem from a man aged 80 or over with active or convalescent COVID-19. Both conserved end residues are part of each CDR3. The order of the fields is V gene, D gene, J gene, clone size, CDR3 DNA, CDR3 protein. A D gene is named only where the DNA matches it firmly. The size field is filled for only some rows; it gives once, few, many or a size class.

V: TRBV4-1; D: TRBD1; J: TRBJ1-2; size: .; DNA: TGCGCCAGCAGCCAAGATCGGGCGACAGGGGTCAATGGCTACACCTTC; CDR3: CASSQDRATGVNGYTF
V: TRBV5-1; D: TRBD2; J: TRBJ2-5; size: .; DNA: TGCGCCAGCAGCTTGGGGAATAGCGGGAATGGGCAAGAGACCCAGTACTTC; CDR3: CASSLGNSGNGQETQYF
V: TRBV15; D: .; J: TRBJ1-2; size: .; DNA: TGTGCCACCAGCAGTCCGGTGAATGGCTACACCTTC; CDR3: CATSSPVNGYTF
V: TRBV7-2; D: TRBD2; J: TRBJ2-3; size: .; DNA: TGTGCCAGCAGCTTAGTCCGATGGCTAGCGGGAGGGGGAGATACGCAGTATTTT; CDR3: CASSLVRWLAGGGDTQYF
V: TRBV7-9; D: .; J: TRBJ1-2; size: .; DNA: TGTGCCAGCACCCCACCCGGGAGAGGAACCTATGGCTACACCTTC; CDR3: CASTPPGRGTYGYTF
V: TRBV18; D: TRBD1; J: TRBJ1-1; size: .; DNA: TGTGCCAGCTCTCCCGGGGGACAGGGGTACGGGAACACTGAAGCTTTCTTT; CDR3: CASSPGGQGYGNTEAFF
V: TRBV3-1/TRBV3-2; D: TRBD1; J: TRBJ1-1; size: .; DNA: TGTGCCAGCAGTCTTTACAGGGGGCCGGACACTGAAGCTTTCTTT; CDR3: CASSLYRGPDTEAFF
V: TRBV6-2/TRBV6-3; D: TRBD1; J: TRBJ1-5; size: .; DNA: TGTGCCAGCAGTTATTCGGACAGGGCCGATCAGCCCCAGCATTTT; CDR3: CASSYSDRADQPQHF
V: TRBV19; D: .; J: TRBJ1-6; size: .; DNA: TGTGCCAGTACCATGTACCGGGGGAGCTCCTATAATTCACCCCTCCACTTT; CDR3: CASTMYRGSSYNSPLHF
V: TRBV21-1; D: .; J: TRBJ1-3; size: once; DNA: TGTGCCAGCAGCAAAGCCGCCCAAGAGGCCAGCTCTGGAAACACCATATATTTT; CDR3: CASSKAAQEASSGNTIYF